Shown below are 27 T cell receptor beta chains from a single sample sequenced in a study of blood T cell repertoires in COVID-19. The method was immunoSEQ multiplex PCR; TCRdb's version includes in-frame clones alone and lacks a portion of them. The table lists around 130,000 clones, 84% of them singletons. Sequencing input: peripheral blood. These receptors all stem from a woman aged 60-70 years with acute or convalescent COVID-19.

V usage is TRBV21-1 and J usage is TRBJ2-7; no check of the table's D call, TRBD2, against the DNA was made. TRBV21-1 is listed as a pseudogene. The CDR3 sequence is 15 residues long. The CDR3 DNA follows: TGTGCCAGCAGCAAAGGCGGGCACGAGAGCTACGAGCAGTACGTC. It specifies CASSKGGHESYEQYV.

This chain uses TRBV18 with TRBJ1-1; TRBD1 matches at 10 bases. The J segment lost 1 base and the V segment lost 3 bases, leaving 5 bases of the junction unmatched. This CDR3 comprises 16 residues. CDR1 is KGHSH and CDR2 is LQKENI in the germline V gene. This CDR3 is CASSPLGQGENTEAFF. CDR3 coding DNA: TGTGCCAGCTCACCCCTAGGACAGGGGGAGAACACTGAAGCTTTCTTT.

The chain carries TRBV7-2 and TRBJ1-1, with D uncertain. This CDR3 is built from 13 residues. The V end lost 6 bases, the J end lost 0 bases, and 8 bases lay between the germline ends. CDR1 is SGHTA and CDR2 is FQGNSA in the germline V gene. The CDR3 is CASRAGMNTEAFF. DNA of the CDR3: TGTGCCAGCAGAGCGGGGATGAACACTGAAGCTTTCTTT.

The chain employs TRBV12-3 or TRBV12-4 and TRBJ1-2; D call uncertain. The CDR3 spans 12 residues. The V gene lost 3 bases and the J gene lost 8 bases, with 10 bases spanning the gap. The CDR3 spells CASSFNAGGYTF. CDR3 sequence (DNA): TGTGCCAGCAGTTTTAATGCGGGGGGCTACACCTTC.

This clone showed up just once. The chain is built from TRBV3-1 (or the pseudogene TRBV3-2) and TRBJ1-2, with 10 bases identical to TRBD1. Germline V lookup: CDR1 LGHDT, CDR2 YNNKEL (reference sequence). V was pared by 4 bases and J by 4 bases, with 3 bases of the junction left unmatched. CDR3 size: 14 residues. CDR3 protein: CASSRQGAFYGYTF. The CDR3 bases are TGTGCCAGCAGCCGACAGGGGGCCTTCTATGGCTACACCTTC.

This chain connects TRBV4-2 to TRBJ2-2, with TRBD1 as a possible D gene (5 bases). The V gene's germline CDR1 is LGHNA and CDR2 YNFKEQ. There are 14 residues in the CDR3. With 0 bases removed from V and 5 bases from J, the gap between germline ends came to 7 bases. The CDR3 region is CASSQDAGTGELFF. CDR3 nucleotide sequence: TGTGCCAGCAGCCAAGATGCAGGGACCGGGGAGCTGTTTTTT.

V usage is TRBV4-1 and J usage is TRBJ1-4; 9 bases are shared with TRBD1. The CDR3 spans 15 residues. Trimming removed 5 bases from V and 6 bases from J; junction bases left unmatched: 7. Germline assignment: CDR1 MGHRA and CDR2 YSYEKL. CDR3 sequence reads: CASSSGDRDYEKLFF. In DNA, the CDR3 is TGCGCCAGCAGCTCGGGGGACAGGGATTATGAAAAACTGTTTTTT.

The rearrangement links TRBV5-4 to TRBJ1-5; possibly TRBD1 for D (6 bases). In germline, CDR1 is SGHNT, CDR2 YYREEE (reference sequence). V shed 0 bases and J shed 5 bases, with 6 bases lying between them. The CDR3 contains 13 residues. CDR3 nucleotides: TGTGCCAGCAGCTTGGACAGGGATCAGCCCCAGCATTTT. Translation: CASSLDRDQPQHF.

The chain employs TRBV10-3 and TRBJ2-1, with a possible D match to TRBD1 (6 bases). V was cut by 9 bases and J by 8 bases, with 14 bases left in between. CDR1 and CDR2 (germline): ENHRY, SYGVKD. The CDR3 consists of 12 residues. CDR3 residues: CAITNREDEQFF. The CDR3 nucleotides are TGTGCCATTACGAACAGGGAAGATGAGCAGTTCTTC.

The genes are TRBV30 and TRBJ1-5; 9 bases agree with TRBD1. This CDR3 comprises 15 residues. The germline V gene has CDR1 GTSNPN and CDR2 SVGIG (reference sequence). V shed 6 bases and J 4 bases; nucleotides not matched to a gene: 10. In DNA, the CDR3 is TGTGCCTGTAAACAGGGGGCTTCTACTAATCAGCCCCAGCATTTT. This gives the protein CACKQGASTNQPQHF.

The chain couples TRBV18 to TRBJ1-1; no definite D call. V was pared by 3 bases and J by 2 bases, with 13 bases between. The CDR3 covers 15 residues. Per the germline V gene, CDR1 is KGHSH and CDR2 is LQKENI. CDR3 DNA: TGTGCCAGCTCACCCAGCCCGGGAGCAAACACTGAAGCTTTCTTT. It translates to CASSPSPGANTEAFF.

The chain recombines TRBV18 with TRBJ1-1, with TRBD1 as a possible D gene (5 bases). Trimming shortened V by 5 bases and J by 0 bases, and 16 bases separated the two germline ends. CDR3 length: 16 residues. Germline assignment: CDR1 KGHSH and CDR2 LQKENI. The CDR3 loop is CASSEQAGMMNTEAFF. CDR3 nucleotides: TGTGCCAGCTCAGAGCAAGCAGGGATGATGAACACTGAAGCTTTCTTT.

The chain uses TRBV4-1 and TRBJ1-2; TRBD1 aligns across 8 bases. CDR3 length equals 15 residues. CDR1 is MGHRA, CDR2 YSYEKL, per germline. The J segment lost 4 bases and the V segment lost 1 base, leaving 5 bases of the junction unmatched. The CDR3, as DNA: TGCGCCAGCAGCCAAGGGACAGGGACTTTCTATGGCTACACCTTC. Protein sequence: CASSQGTGTFYGYTF.

The V call is TRBV6-6, the J call TRBJ2-7; 11 bases fit TRBD1. Germline V gene data show CDR1 as MNHNY and CDR2 as SVGAGI (reference sequence). This CDR3 has 15 amino acids. V lost 2 bases and J lost 2; bases outside the gene matches: 2. This chain's CDR3 is CASSYGQGATYEQYF. For the CDR3, the DNA is TGTGCCAGCAGTTACGGACAGGGGGCGACCTACGAGCAGTACTTC.

The chain uses TRBV3-1 (or the pseudogene TRBV3-2) and TRBJ1-3; no clear D. The germline CDR1 and CDR2 sequences are LGHDT and YNNKEL (reference sequence). V gave up 3 bases and J gave up 1 base, with 13 bases separating them. The CDR3 is 16 residues long. The CDR3 DNA reads as TGTGCCAGCAGCCACCCACAAGCCGGGTCTGGAAACACCATATATTTT. It encodes CASSHPQAGSGNTIYF.

The gene calls are TRBV29-1 and TRBJ1-1; the D gene is possibly TRBD1 (5 bases). The germline V gene has CDR1 SQVTM and CDR2 ANQGSEA. The CDR3 is 11 residues long. V lost 6 bases and J 7 bases, leaving 12 bases between the germline ends. CDR3 sequence reads: CSVPGAGEAFF. The DNA for the CDR3 is TGCAGCGTCCCTGGGGCAGGTGAAGCTTTCTTT.

The V call is TRBV12-3 or TRBV12-4, the J call TRBJ1-5; D is undetermined. V dropped 3 bases and J dropped 3 bases, with 6 bases sitting between them. This CDR3 is built from 13 residues. CDR3 amino acids: CASSFGLNQPQHF. In nucleotides, the CDR3 is TGTGCCAGCAGTTTTGGGCTCAATCAGCCCCAGCATTTT.

This clone was seen once. The rearrangement uses TRBV6-6 and TRBJ1-2; TRBD1 agrees at 8 bases. V lost 5 bases, J lost 5 bases, and 4 bases stayed unmatched. The germline CDR1 and CDR2 sequences are MNHNY and SVGAGI (reference sequence). The length of the CDR3 is 13 residues. The DNA of the CDR3 is TGTGCCAGCAGTGGGGACAGGAGATATGGCTACACCTTC. This codes for CASSGDRRYGYTF.

This clone was found a few times. This chain joins TRBV2 and TRBJ2-2; 7 bases agree with TRBD2. After removal of 6 bases from V and 6 bases from J, the junction contained 7 bases not matched to a gene. This CDR3 comprises 14 residues. Germline-derived CDR1 and CDR2 are SNHLY and FYNNEI. The CDR3 protein is CASSWGRGPGELFF. The CDR3 DNA reads TGTGCCAGCAGCTGGGGGAGGGGCCCCGGGGAGCTGTTTTTT.

The rearrangement links TRBV12-5 to TRBJ1-1; TRBD1 agrees at 8 bases. Germline V gene data show CDR1 as LGHNT and CDR2 as FRNRAP. The CDR3 is 12 residues long. V lost 5 bases, J lost 12 bases, and 8 bases stayed unmatched. The CDR3 sequence is CASGPTTGVTFF. The CDR3 DNA is TGTGCTAGTGGTCCCACGACAGGGGTAACTTTCTTT.

DNA for the CDR3: TGTGCCAGCATGGTAAGGACAGACAATGAGCAGTTCTTC. Amino acid sequence: CASMVRTDNEQFF. This chain connects TRBV2 to TRBJ2-1; TRBD1 is a possible D gene (6 bases). Germline V gives CDR1 SNHLY, CDR2 FYNNEI. CDR3 length: 13 amino acids. V gave up 7 bases and J gave up 5 bases, with 12 bases separating them.

The chain is built from TRBV7-2 and TRBJ1-6; 10 bases map to TRBD1. The V gene's germline CDR1 is SGHTA and CDR2 FQGNSA. The V and J ends lost 6 bases and 7 bases, in that order; junction bases with no gene match: 9. The CDR3 loop spans 16 amino acids. CDR3 DNA: TGTGCCAGCAGGCAGAGACAGGGGGCAGTCAATTCACCCCTCCACTTT. Protein: CASRQRQGAVNSPLHF. The full variable domain, with the rest looked up from reference TRBV7-2 and TRBJ1-6, is GAGVSQSPSNKVTEKGKDVELRCDPISGHTALYWYRQSLGQGLEFLIYFQGNSAPDKSGLPSDRFSAERTGGSVSTLTIQRTQQEDSAVYLCASRQRQGAVNSPLHFGNGTRLTVT.

This chain links TRBV2 with TRBJ1-4; perhaps TRBD1 as D (6 bases). The CDR3 contains 18 residues. With 0 bases removed from V and 8 bases from J, the gap between germline ends came to 22 bases. Germline assignment: CDR1 SNHLY and CDR2 FYNNEI. The CDR3 region has the DNA TGTGCCAGCAGTGAAGCGCTTCGGACAGTCCTCGGAAGGGAAAAACTGTTTTTT. Protein sequence: CASSEALRTVLGREKLFF.

In this sample, this clone turned up a few times. The rearrangement joins TRBV29-1 to TRBJ2-2; 8 nucleotides agree with TRBD1. The CDR3 covers 17 residues. V dropped 7 bases and J dropped 5; count of bases not matched to a gene: 18. In germline, CDR1 is SQVTM, CDR2 ANQGSEA. The CDR3 DNA reads TGCAGCGCTTATACCGGGGCAGGGGGCCTCACTACCGGGGAGCTGTTTTTT. Residues: CSAYTGAGGLTTGELFF.

This clone showed up just once. This sequence joins TRBV30 and TRBJ2-5; 11 nucleotides align to TRBD2. The length of the CDR3 is 15 residues. Germline CDR1 GTSNPN, CDR2 SVGIG (reference sequence). The V segment lost 4 bases and the J segment 2 bases; nucleotides outside the gene matches: 6. CDR3 sequence (DNA): TGTGCCTGGACTAGCGGGGGGACCCTACAAGAGACCCAGTACTTC. This translates into CAWTSGGTLQETQYF. The full variable domain, completed using reference TRBV30 and TRBJ2-5, is SQTIHQWPATLVQPVGSPLSLECTVEGTSNPNLYWYRQAAGRGLQLLFYSVGIGQISSEVPQNLSASRPQDRQFILSSKKLLLSDSGFYLCAWTSGGTLQETQYFGPGTRLLVL.

This clone was counted only a few times. This chain links TRBV11-2 with TRBJ1-6, with 10 bases aligning to TRBD1. From germline, CDR1 is SGHAT and CDR2 FQNNGV. The CDR3 is made up of 17 amino acids. V lost 4 bases and J lost 10; bases outside the gene matches: 13. In DNA, the CDR3 is TGTGCCAGCAGCTCGCCGGGACAGGGGTTTTTTGGGTCACCCCTCCACTTT. This codes for CASSSPGQGFFGSPLHF.

The rearrangement joins TRBV7-6 to TRBJ2-1; 16 bases are shared with TRBD2. The V gene's germline CDR1 is SGHVS and CDR2 FNYEAQ. The CDR3 totals 15 residues. V was pared by 10 bases and J by 2 bases, with 2 bases of the junction left unmatched. The CDR3 spells CATGTSGGAYNEQFF. The CDR3, as DNA: TGTGCCACCGGGACTAGCGGGGGGGCCTACAATGAGCAGTTCTTC.